A selection of T cell receptor beta chains follows, all from one sample in a study of technical replicates of blood from several donors. Data came from immunoSEQ multiplex PCR; TCRdb stores just in-frame clones and leaves some out. The table includes approximately 73,000 clones, over 90% detected once. The sample comprised T cells isolated from PBMCs. These receptors all come from a human donor in good health. The CDR3 runs from the conserved cysteine through the conserved F or W. Only some rows state a clone size, as once, few, many or a class for expanded clones.

V gene,clone size,J gene,CDR3 protein
TRBV4-1,.,TRBJ2-7,CASSQGLAGAYEQYF
TRBV11-2,.,TRBJ2-1,CASSLRLGVNNEQFF
TRBV18,.,TRBJ2-7,CASLPTSGSYEQYF
TRBV2,.,TRBJ2-7,CASTKLAGGRPYEQYF
TRBV28,.,TRBJ1-2,CASSLTTGFYGYTF
TRBV20-1,once,TRBJ2-1,CSAMGLNEQFF
TRBV5-1,.,TRBJ2-6,CASSLGLYSGANVLTF
TRBV6-5,.,TRBJ1-1,CASSYREFAEAFF
TRBV28,few,TRBJ2-7,CASSLGTTYEQYF
TRBV7-6,.,TRBJ2-3,CASSLLAGEVTQYF
TRBV6-5,.,TRBJ1-4,CASSPRGTNEKLFF
TRBV2,.,TRBJ1-5,CASSGTGDLYQPQHF
TRBV9,.,TRBJ2-7,CASSPSGRSYEQYF
TRBV28,.,TRBJ1-2,CASSSTGGPYGYTF
TRBV28,.,TRBJ2-7,CASSLKVGLAGISYEQYF
TRBV14,few,TRBJ1-1,CASSQGADSDTEAFF
TRBV6-6,.,TRBJ2-7,CASSWTGKNEQYF
TRBV9,.,TRBJ2-1,CASSASLAGMGFNEQFF
TRBV18,.,TRBJ2-5,CASSPPSRQGRAETQYF
TRBV6-4,.,TRBJ2-7,CASSVYQGYEQYF
TRBV7-8,.,TRBJ2-6,CASSLVLGANSGANVLTF
TRBV6-5,.,TRBJ1-2,CASSSPGKGNYGYTF
TRBV11-3,.,TRBJ1-2,CASSFSVGYGYTF
TRBV10-3,.,TRBJ1-1,CAIRSNLVAEAFF
TRBV6-5,.,TRBJ1-2,CASSYSRADYGYTF
TRBV5-1,.,TRBJ2-1,CASSLVAGVSYNEQFF
TRBV25-1,.,TRBJ1-4,CASSEYGQPTEKLFF
TRBV11-2,.,TRBJ1-1,CASSLGTGQGYEAFF
TRBV11-1,.,TRBJ2-7,CASRRGGTGTAEQYF
TRBV6-6,.,TRBJ1-3,CASSYTAGNTIYF
TRBV2,.,TRBJ2-3,CASSAVWGTSVLTDTDTQYF
TRBV5-6,.,TRBJ1-1,CASSLAGFLLDTEAFF
TRBV5-4,.,TRBJ1-4,CASSGDREGEKLFF
TRBV4-3,once,TRBJ1-2,CASSQENRGDGYTF
TRBV7-2,.,TRBJ2-2,CASTPWGPGTGELFF
TRBV7-2,.,TRBJ1-2,CASSTNYGYTF
TRBV5-1,.,TRBJ2-5,CASSLEELRGGKTQYF
TRBV18,.,TRBJ2-7,CASSLQGTATYEQYF
TRBV4-2,.,TRBJ2-7,CASSQGLAGSYEQYF
TRBV11-3,.,TRBJ2-7,CASSFAGGYEQYF
TRBV28,.,TRBJ2-1,CASRQGLAGGNEQFF
TRBV7-3,.,TRBJ1-3,CASSTKQGNTIYF